Sequencing of this T cell receptor beta chain was carried out in a study of neurological immune-mediated disorders. Overall study findings and caveats: There was no clinical or MRI feature that showed an association with the multiple sclerosis repertoire cluster. Subjects shared no identical expanded-clone CDR3 amino acid sequences, suggesting private TCR-beta repertoires in all groups. Phylogenetic analysis grouped 18 of 34 multiple sclerosis patients' repertoires together, suggesting a possible repertoire signature.

Synthesis of cDNA was accomplished via 5'RACE employing 10-nucleotide random UMIs. TCRdb used MiXCR to reprocess the 5' RACE reads, holding one entry per CDR3 protein. In the table there are about 35,000 distinct CDR3 sequences, 3.5% to 4% of which are singletons. The CDR3 runs to 15 residues. The V segment lost 0 bases and the J segment 8 bases; nucleotides outside the gene matches: 2. CDR1 is MNHEY, CDR2 SVGAGI, per germline. By share, this clonotype ranks as medium-sized (0.01 to 0.1%). The antigen is undetermined. Source material: PBMCs. The rearrangement joins TRBV6-5 to TRBJ1-6, with 9 bases fitting TRBD1. This clonotype was obtained from a man under 40 with multiple sclerosis. CDR3 DNA sequence: TGTGCCAGCAGTTACTCGCGGACAGGGGATTCACCCCTCCACTTT. As protein: CASSYSRTGDSPLHF.